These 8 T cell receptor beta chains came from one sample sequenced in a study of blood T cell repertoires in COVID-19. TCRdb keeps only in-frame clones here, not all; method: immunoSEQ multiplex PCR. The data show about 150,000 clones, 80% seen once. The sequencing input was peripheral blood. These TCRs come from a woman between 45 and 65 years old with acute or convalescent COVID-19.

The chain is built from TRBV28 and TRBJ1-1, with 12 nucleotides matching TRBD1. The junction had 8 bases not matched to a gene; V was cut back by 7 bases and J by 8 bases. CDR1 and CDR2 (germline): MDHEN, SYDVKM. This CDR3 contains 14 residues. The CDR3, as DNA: TGTGCCAGCACCCCGGGACAGGGGGCGCAGGAAGCTTTCTTT. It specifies CASTPGQGAQEAFF.

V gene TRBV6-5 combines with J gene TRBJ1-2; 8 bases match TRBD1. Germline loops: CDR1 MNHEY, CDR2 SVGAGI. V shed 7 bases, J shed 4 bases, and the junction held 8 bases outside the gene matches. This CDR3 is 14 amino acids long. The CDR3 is CASTTRGRIYGYTF. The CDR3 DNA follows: TGTGCCAGCACCACCAGGGGGCGGATCTATGGCTACACCTTC.

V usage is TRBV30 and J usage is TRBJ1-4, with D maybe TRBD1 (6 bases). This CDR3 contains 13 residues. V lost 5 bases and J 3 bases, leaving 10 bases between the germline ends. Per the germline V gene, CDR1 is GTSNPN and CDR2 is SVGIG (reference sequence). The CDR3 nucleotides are TGTGCCTGGCAACAGGGTTCTAATGAAAAACTGTTTTTT. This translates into CAWQQGSNEKLFF.

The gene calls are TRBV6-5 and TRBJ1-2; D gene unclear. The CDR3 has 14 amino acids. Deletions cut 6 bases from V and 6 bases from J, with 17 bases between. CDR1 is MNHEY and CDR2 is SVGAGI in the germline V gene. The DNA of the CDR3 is TGTGCCAGCAGGGTGGTGGGCGGGCTGGATGGCTACACCTTC. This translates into CASRVVGGLDGYTF.

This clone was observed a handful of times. The CDR3 is CASSRGLRTSAEQYF. DNA for the CDR3: TGTGCCAGCAGCCGAGGTTTGCGAACGTCCGCCGAGCAGTACTTC. The chain recombines TRBV7-8 with TRBJ2-7; D uncertain. The length of the CDR3 is 15 residues. V shed 5 bases and J shed 6 bases, with 20 bases lying between them. CDR1 and CDR2 from the germline V gene are SGHVS and FQNEAQ.

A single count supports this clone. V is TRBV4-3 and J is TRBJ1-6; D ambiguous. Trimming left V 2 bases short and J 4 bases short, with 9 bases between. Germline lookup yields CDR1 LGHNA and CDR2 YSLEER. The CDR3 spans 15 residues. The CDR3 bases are TGCGCCAGCAGCCAATCAACAGTTTATAATTCACCCCTCCACTTT. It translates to CASSQSTVYNSPLHF.

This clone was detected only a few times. Here the CDR3 reads CASSQGQGKPQHF. DNA of the CDR3: TGTGCCAGCAGTCAGGGACAGGGAAAGCCCCAGCATTTT. The rearrangement uses TRBV6-2 or TRBV6-3 and TRBJ1-5, with 9 bases identical to TRBD1. This CDR3 has 13 residues. Unmatched junction bases numbered 4, after V lost 5 bases and J lost 8 bases. CDR1 is MNHEY, CDR2 SVGEGT, per germline.

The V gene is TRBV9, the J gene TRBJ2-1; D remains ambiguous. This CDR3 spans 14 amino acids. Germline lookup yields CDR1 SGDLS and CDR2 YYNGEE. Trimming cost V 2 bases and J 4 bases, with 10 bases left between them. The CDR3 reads CASSVSTAYNEQFF. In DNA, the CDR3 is TGTGCCAGCAGCGTCAGTACAGCTTACAATGAGCAGTTCTTC.